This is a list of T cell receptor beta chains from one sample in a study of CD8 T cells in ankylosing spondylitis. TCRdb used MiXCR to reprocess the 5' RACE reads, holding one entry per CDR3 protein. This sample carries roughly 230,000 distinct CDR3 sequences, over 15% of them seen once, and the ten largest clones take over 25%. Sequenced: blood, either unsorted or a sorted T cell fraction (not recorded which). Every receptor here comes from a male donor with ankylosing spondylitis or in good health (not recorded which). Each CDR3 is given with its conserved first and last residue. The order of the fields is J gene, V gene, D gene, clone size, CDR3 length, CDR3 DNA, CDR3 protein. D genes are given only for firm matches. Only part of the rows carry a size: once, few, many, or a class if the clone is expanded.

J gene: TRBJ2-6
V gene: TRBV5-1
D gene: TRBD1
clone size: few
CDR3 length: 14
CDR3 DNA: TGCGCCAGCAACAGGGGTTCGGGGGCCAACGTCCTGACTTTC
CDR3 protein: CASNRGSGANVLTF

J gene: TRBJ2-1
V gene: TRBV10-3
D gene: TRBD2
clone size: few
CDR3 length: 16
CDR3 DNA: TGTGCCATCACCGACCGTGGGACTAGCGGCCACAATGAGCAGTTCTTC
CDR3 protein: CAITDRGTSGHNEQFF

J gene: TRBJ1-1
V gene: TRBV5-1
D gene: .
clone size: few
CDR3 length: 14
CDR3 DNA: TGCGCCAGCAGCTTGGCGGTGGGGGTGGCTGAAGCTTTCTTT
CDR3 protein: CASSLAVGVAEAFF

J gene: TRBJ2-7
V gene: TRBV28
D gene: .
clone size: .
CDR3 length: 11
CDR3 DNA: TGTGCCAGCAGTTTCCGGGCTGAGCAGTACTTC
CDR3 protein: CASSFRAEQYF

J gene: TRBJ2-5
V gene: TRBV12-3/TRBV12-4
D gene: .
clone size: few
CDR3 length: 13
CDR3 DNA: TGTGCCAGCAGTTCGGAGGGAATAGAGACCCAGTACTTC
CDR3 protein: CASSSEGIETQYF

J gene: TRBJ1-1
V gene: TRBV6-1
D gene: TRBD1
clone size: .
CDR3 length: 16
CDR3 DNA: TGTGCCGGAAGTGACAGGGAATGGGAGGTGAACACTGAAGCTTTCTTT
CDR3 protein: CAGSDREWEVNTEAFF

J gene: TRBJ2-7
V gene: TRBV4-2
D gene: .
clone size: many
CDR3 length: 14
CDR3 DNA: TGTGCCAGCAGCCAATCGGACCCCTCCTACGAGCAGTACTTC
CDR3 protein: CASSQSDPSYEQYF

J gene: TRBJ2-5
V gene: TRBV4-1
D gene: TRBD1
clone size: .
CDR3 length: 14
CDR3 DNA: TGCGCCAGCAGCCACGGGACAGGAGGAGAGACCCAGTACTTC
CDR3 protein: CASSHGTGGETQYF

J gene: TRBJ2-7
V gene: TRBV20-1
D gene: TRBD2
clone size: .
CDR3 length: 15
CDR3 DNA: TGCAGTGCTAGAGATTTAGCGGGAGCCCCCTACGAGCAGTACTTC
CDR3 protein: CSARDLAGAPYEQYF

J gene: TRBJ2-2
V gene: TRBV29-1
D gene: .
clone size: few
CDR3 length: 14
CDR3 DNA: TGCAGCACACAGAACCCAGAGGGCACCGGGGAGCTGTTTTTT
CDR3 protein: CSTQNPEGTGELFF

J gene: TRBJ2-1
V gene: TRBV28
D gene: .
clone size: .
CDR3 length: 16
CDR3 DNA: TGTGCCAGCAGTCCCCCGGTGGACATTCCCTACAATGAGCAGTTCTTC
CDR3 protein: CASSPPVDIPYNEQFF

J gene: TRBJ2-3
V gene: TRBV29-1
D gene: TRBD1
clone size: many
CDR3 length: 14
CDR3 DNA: TGCAGCGCCGCCCAACAGGGGCCCACAGATACGCAGTATTTT
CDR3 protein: CSAAQQGPTDTQYF

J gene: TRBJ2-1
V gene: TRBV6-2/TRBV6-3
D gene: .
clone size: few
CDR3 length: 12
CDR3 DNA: TGTGCCAGCAGTTACGCAGTCAATGAGCAGTTCTTC
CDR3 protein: CASSYAVNEQFF

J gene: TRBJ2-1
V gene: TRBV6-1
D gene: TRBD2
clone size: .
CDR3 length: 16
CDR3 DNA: TGTGCCAGCAGTGATCCCTTAGCGGGAGACTACAATGAGCAGTTCTTC
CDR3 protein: CASSDPLAGDYNEQFF

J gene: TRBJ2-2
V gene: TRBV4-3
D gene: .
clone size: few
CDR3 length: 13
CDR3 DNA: TGCGCCAGCAGCCAAGAGGGATCCGGGGAGCTGTTTTTT
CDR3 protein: CASSQEGSGELFF

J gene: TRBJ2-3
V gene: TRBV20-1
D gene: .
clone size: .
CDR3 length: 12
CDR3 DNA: TGCAGTGCCACACGGGACTCAGATACGCAGTATTTT
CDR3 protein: CSATRDSDTQYF

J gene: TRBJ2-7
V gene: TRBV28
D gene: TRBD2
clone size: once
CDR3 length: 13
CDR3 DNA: TGTGCCAGCAGGAGTAGCGGGAGTTACGAGCAGTACTTC
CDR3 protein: CASRSSGSYEQYF